This T cell receptor beta chain was sequenced for a study of blood T cell repertoires in COVID-19. Overall study: Samples representing acute and convalescent COVID-19 were sourced from the United States, Italy and Spain. The cDNA or gDNA used as material had been derived from T cells, B-cell-depleted T cells, or PBMCs.

Authors' methods: Estimated nucleated cell counts came from reference gene primer amplification. TCRdb's table, derived via immunoSEQ multiplex PCR, lists solely in-frame clones and lacks some. That table furnishes V, J and clone size, whereas the DNA furnished D and trimming. The top ten hold 5% of the sample, which has 150,000 to 200,000 clones, 70% to 90% seen once. V shed 6 bases and J 5 bases; nucleotides not matched to a gene: 6. CDR1 MNHEY and CDR2 SVGEGT come from the germline V gene. This CDR3 spans 14 amino acids. The sample was peripheral blood. The rearrangement uses TRBV6-2 or TRBV6-3 and TRBJ2-2, with 7 nucleotides matching TRBD2. This sequence was found in a human donor in a cohort sampled during active COVID-19. The CDR3 nucleotides are TGTGCCAGCAGCATAAACGGGGGGACCGGGGAGCTGTTTTTT. This encodes CASSINGGTGELFF.